The text below deals with one T cell receptor beta chain. Its target is unknown. This sample was taken from a study of graft-versus-host responses after intestinal transplantation. Study-level background: Grafts were multivisceral, liver-intestinal, or isolated intestinal. Study conclusions and caveats: There were GvH clones found in recipient marrow, and some of them appeared first in ileum or blood.

V dropped 2 bases and J dropped 0 bases, with 9 bases sitting between them. Germline-derived CDR1 and CDR2 are MNHNY and SVGAGI (reference sequence). The CDR3 is 15 residues long. TCRdb's copy holds only in-frame clones and misses some; the assay was immunoSEQ multiplex PCR. The sample records 80,000 or so clones, approximately 92% being singletons. Sequencing used PBMCs, obtained 98 days after intestinal transplantation. The V gene is TRBV6-6, the J gene TRBJ2-3, with D tentatively TRBD1 (5 bases). This clonotype originated in a human patient who received an intestinal transplant, so some T cells may come from the graft donor. The CDR3 reads CASSYLGPSTDTQYF. The CDR3 DNA follows: TGTGCCAGCAGTTACCTGGGGCCGAGCACAGATACGCAGTATTTT.